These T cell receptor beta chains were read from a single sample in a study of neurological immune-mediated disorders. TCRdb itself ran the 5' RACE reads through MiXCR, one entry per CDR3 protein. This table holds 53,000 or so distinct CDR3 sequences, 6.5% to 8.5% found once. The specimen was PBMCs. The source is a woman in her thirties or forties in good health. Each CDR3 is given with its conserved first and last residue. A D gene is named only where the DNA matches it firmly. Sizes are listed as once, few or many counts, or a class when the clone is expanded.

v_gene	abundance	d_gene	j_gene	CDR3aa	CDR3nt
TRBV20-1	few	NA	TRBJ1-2	CSAYQGQGIGYTF	TGCAGTGCCTATCAGGGCCAAGGAATCGGCTACACCTTC
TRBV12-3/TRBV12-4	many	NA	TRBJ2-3	CASGLSGFSTDTQYF	TGTGCCAGCGGCTTAAGCGGCTTCAGCACAGATACGCAGTATTTT
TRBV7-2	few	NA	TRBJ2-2	CASSWRQANTGELFF	TGTGCCAGCAGCTGGCGACAGGCGAACACCGGGGAGCTGTTTTTT
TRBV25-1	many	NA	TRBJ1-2	CASSEGGAYYGYTF	TGTGCCAGCAGTGAGGGGGGGGCATACTATGGCTACACCTTC
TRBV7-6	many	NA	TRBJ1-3	CASSLGAQPGGNTIYF	TGTGCCAGCAGCTTAGGTGCACAGCCTGGGGGAAACACCATATATTTT
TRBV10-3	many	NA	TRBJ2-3	CASGSTDTQYF	TGTGCCTCGGGAAGCACAGATACGCAGTATTTT
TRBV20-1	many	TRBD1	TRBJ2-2	CSARSDRGEGGELFF	TGCAGTGCTAGATCGGACAGGGGTGAGGGCGGGGAGCTGTTTTTT
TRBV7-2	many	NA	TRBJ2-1	CASSPTGQTWGIKQFF	TGTGCCAGCAGCCCGACAGGACAGACTTGGGGGATCAAGCAGTTCTTC
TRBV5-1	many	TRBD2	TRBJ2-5	CASRLPAGETQYF	TGCGCCAGCAGACTCCCAGCGGGGGAGACCCAGTACTTC
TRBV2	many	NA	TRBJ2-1	CASKGGLEQFF	TGTGCCAGCAAAGGAGGACTTGAGCAGTTCTTC
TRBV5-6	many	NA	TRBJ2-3	CASSSSARADTQYF	TGTGCCAGCAGCTCCTCTGCCCGAGCAGATACGCAGTATTTT
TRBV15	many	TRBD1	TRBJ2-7	CATSRERTGTHEQYF	TGTGCCACCAGCAGAGAAAGGACAGGGACCCACGAGCAGTACTTC
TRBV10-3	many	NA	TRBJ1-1	CAISESTRLEAFF	TGTGCCATCAGTGAGTCGACAAGACTTGAAGCTTTCTTT
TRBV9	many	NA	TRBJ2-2	CASTPSAGNTGELFF	TGTGCCAGCACACCATCCGCCGGGAACACCGGGGAGCTGTTTTTT